One sample yielded the 15 T cell receptor beta chains listed below, sequenced in a study of blood T cell repertoires in COVID-19. Produced via immunoSEQ multiplex PCR; TCRdb's table is partial and in-frame only. The sample holds roughly 140,000 clones, more than 75% seen once. The sequencing input was peripheral blood. These receptors all come from an elderly woman with acute or convalescent COVID-19.

The CDR3 is CASSLVGLADNEQFF. In DNA form, the CDR3 reads TGTGCCAGCAGCTTAGTGGGACTAGCGGACAATGAGCAGTTCTTC. The chain combines TRBV11-3 with TRBJ2-1; 11 bases fit TRBD2. Unmatched junction bases numbered 1, after V lost 1 base and J lost 5 bases. CDR1 SGHNT and CDR2 YENEEA come from the germline V gene. The CDR3 runs 15 residues.

This sequence joins TRBV29-1 and TRBJ2-3; TRBD1 is a possible D gene (5 bases). V lost 3 bases to trimming and J lost 1 base, with 8 bases between them. Germline V gives CDR1 SQVTM, CDR2 ANQGSEA. The CDR3 consists of 13 residues. Here the CDR3 reads CSVDSTGTDTQYF. CDR3 nucleotide sequence: TGCAGCGTTGATTCGACAGGCACAGATACGCAGTATTTT.

The chain combines TRBV5-4 with TRBJ2-1, with 10 bases fitting TRBD2. This CDR3 is 17 amino acids long. The germline gives CDR1 SGHNT, CDR2 YYREEE (reference sequence). J was trimmed by 5 bases and V by 2 bases; bases with no gene match: 10. The CDR3 bases are TGTGCCAGCAGCTTTCCTATTAGCGGGGGGTCCCACAATGAGCAGTTCTTC. It is translated as CASSFPISGGSHNEQFF.

The chain is built from TRBV5-1 and TRBJ2-4; 8 positions match TRBD2. This CDR3 region has 14 residues. Unmatched junction bases numbered 3, after V lost 2 bases and J lost 5 bases. Germline CDR1 and CDR2: SGHRS and YFSETQ. The CDR3 loop is CASSLTGGENIQYF. CDR3 coding DNA: TGCGCCAGCAGCTTAACGGGAGGGGAAAACATTCAGTACTTC.

The chain combines TRBV9 with TRBJ2-1; D is possibly TRBD2 (6 bases). The ends were cut back, 5 bases at V and 1 base at J, with 22 bases in the middle. Germline CDR1 SGDLS, CDR2 YYNGEE. The CDR3 is 18 amino acids. This chain's CDR3 is CASSSGQRVKRSYNEQFF. In DNA form, the CDR3 reads TGTGCCAGCAGTTCGGGGCAGCGGGTCAAACGATCCTACAATGAGCAGTTCTTC.

The chain combines TRBV30 with TRBJ1-2, with D maybe TRBD1 (5 bases). The CDR3 consists of 13 residues. Germline CDR1 GTSNPN, CDR2 SVGIG (reference sequence). Trimming pared 2 bases from V and 4 bases from J, leaving 11 bases between. The CDR3: CAWSHKGLYGYTF. The CDR3 DNA sequence: TGTGCCTGGAGTCATAAGGGGCTCTATGGCTACACCTTC. The full variable domain, with the rest looked up from reference TRBV30 and TRBJ1-2, is SQTIHQWPATLVQPVGSPLSLECTVEGTSNPNLYWYRQAAGRGLQLLFYSVGIGQISSEVPQNLSASRPQDRQFILSSKKLLLSDSGFYLCAWSHKGLYGYTFGSGTRLTVV.

This sequence joins TRBV12-3 or TRBV12-4 and TRBJ2-5; D remains ambiguous. V was clipped by 6 bases and J by 3 bases, with 11 bases between them. This CDR3 contains 13 residues. The CDR3 DNA sequence: TGTGCCAGCAGGATTAGTGGAGAAGAGACCCAGTACTTC. Protein sequence: CASRISGEETQYF.

The chain is built from TRBV6-5 and TRBJ2-2; 9 nucleotides agree with TRBD2. This CDR3 is 15 amino acids long. Germline V gives CDR1 MNHEY, CDR2 SVGAGI. V gave up 5 bases and J gave up 5 bases; unmatched junction bases: 6. Here the CDR3 reads CASSIAGVLTGELFF. The DNA for the CDR3 is TGTGCCAGCAGTATAGCGGGAGTATTGACCGGGGAGCTGTTTTTT.

J is TRBJ2-5 and V is TRBV5-1; possible D gene TRBD2, 5 bases. The CDR3 is made up of 15 amino acids. In germline, CDR1 is SGHRS, CDR2 YFSETQ. Trimming removed 0 bases at V and 2 bases at J, with 11 bases between. The CDR3, as DNA: TGCGCCAGCAGCTTGGCCTCGGGGATACAAGAGACCCAGTACTTC. It yields the protein CASSLASGIQETQYF. The full variable domain, rest sourced from reference TRBV5-1 and TRBJ2-5, is KAGVTQTPRYLIKTRGQQVTLSCSPISGHRSVSWYQQTPGQGLQFLFEYFSETQRNKGNFPGRFSGRQFSNSRSEMNVSTLELGDSALYLCASSLASGIQETQYFGPGTRLLVL.

The chain combines TRBV24-1 with TRBJ2-7; the D gene is possibly TRBD1 (5 bases). The V end was cut by 4 bases, the J end by 4 bases, with 13 bases between. Germline values: CDR1 KGHDR, CDR2 SFDVKD. The CDR3 has 14 amino acids. This CDR3 reads CATSEGTGDYEQYF. The CDR3 DNA sequence: TGTGCCACCAGTGAAGGAACAGGAGATTACGAGCAGTACTTC.

The chain combines TRBV7-8 with TRBJ2-7; a weak D match, TRBD2 (6 bases). The germline V gene has CDR1 SGHVS and CDR2 FQNEAQ. The CDR3 runs 16 residues. With 4 bases removed from V and 0 bases from J, the gap between germline ends came to 16 bases. CDR3 nucleotides: TGTGCCAGCAGCTCTCAAGGGGCTAGCGTCTCCTACGAGCAGTACTTC. Amino acid sequence: CASSSQGASVSYEQYF. The whole variable domain, filled in from reference TRBV7-8 and TRBJ2-7, reads GAGVSQSPRYKVAKRGQDVALRCDPISGHVSLFWYQQALGQGPEFLTYFQNEAQLDKSGLPSDRFFAERPEGSVSTLKIQRTQQEDSAVYLCASSSQGASVSYEQYFGPGTRLTVT.

CDR3 bases: TGTGCCAGCAGGTTGGGGACAGGGGCCTACTCCTACGAGCAGTACTTC. Translating it yields CASRLGTGAYSYEQYF. The J gene is TRBJ2-7, the V gene TRBV2; 10 bases agree with TRBD1. Germline trimming cut 6 bases from V and 0 bases from J; bases unmatched to any gene: 8. Germline loops: CDR1 SNHLY, CDR2 FYNNEI. The CDR3 contains 16 residues.

The genes are TRBV24-1 and TRBJ1-5, with TRBD1 matching over 8 bases. The germline CDR1 and CDR2 sequences are KGHDR and SFDVKD. The junction had 11 bases not matched to a gene; V was cut back by 5 bases and J by 3 bases. The CDR3 has 17 amino acids. This CDR3 is CATSGQGRVYSNQPQHF. The CDR3 coding sequence is TGTGCCACCAGTGGACAGGGGCGAGTTTACTCCAATCAGCCCCAGCATTTT.

This clone appeared once. The chain's CDR3 is CAWSWRGKAPLHF. As DNA, the CDR3 is TGTGCCTGGAGTTGGAGGGGTAAGGCACCCCTCCACTTT. The rearrangement joins TRBV30 to TRBJ1-6; possibly TRBD1 for D (5 bases). The V end lost 2 bases, the J end lost 11 bases, and 13 bases lay between the germline ends. CDR1 GTSNPN and CDR2 SVGIG come from the germline V gene (reference sequence). The CDR3 is 13 amino acids. Combining the CDR3 with reference TRBV30 and TRBJ1-6 gives the whole variable domain SQTIHQWPATLVQPVGSPLSLECTVEGTSNPNLYWYRQAAGRGLQLLFYSVGIGQISSEVPQNLSASRPQDRQFILSSKKLLLSDSGFYLCAWSWRGKAPLHFGNGTRLTVT.

The chain uses TRBV28 and TRBJ1-5; D ambiguous. The CDR3 covers 16 residues. Germline V lookup: CDR1 MDHEN, CDR2 SYDVKM. Between the trimmed V and J ends, which lost 4 bases and 4 bases, there was a span of 17 bases. CDR3: CASSYAKAVANQPQHF. Written as DNA, the CDR3 is TGTGCCAGCAGTTACGCAAAAGCGGTAGCAAATCAGCCCCAGCATTTT. The full variable domain, rest sourced from reference TRBV28 and TRBJ1-5, is DVKVTQSSRYLVKRTGEKVFLECVQDMDHENMFWYRQDPGLGLRLIYFSYDVKMKEKGDIPEGYSVSREKKERFSLILESASTNQTSMYLCASSYAKAVANQPQHFGDGTRLSIL.